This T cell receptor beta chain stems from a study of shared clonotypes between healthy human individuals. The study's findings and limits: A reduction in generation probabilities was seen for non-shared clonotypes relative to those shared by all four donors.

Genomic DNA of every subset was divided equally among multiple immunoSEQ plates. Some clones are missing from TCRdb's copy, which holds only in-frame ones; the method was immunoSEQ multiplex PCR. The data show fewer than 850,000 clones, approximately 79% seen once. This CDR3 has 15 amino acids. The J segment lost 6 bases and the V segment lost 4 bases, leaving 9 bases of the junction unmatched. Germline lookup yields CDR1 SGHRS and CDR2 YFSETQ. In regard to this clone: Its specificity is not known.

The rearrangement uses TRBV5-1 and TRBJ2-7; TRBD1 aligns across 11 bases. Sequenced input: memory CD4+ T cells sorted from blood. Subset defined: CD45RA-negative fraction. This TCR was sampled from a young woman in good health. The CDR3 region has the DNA TGCGCCAGCAGCGTTTCCACCGGGACAGGGGGCGAGCAGTACTTC. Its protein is CASSVSTGTGGEQYF.